A single sample is the source of the 19 T cell receptor beta chains below, sequenced in a study of T cells in Graves' hyperthyroidism and ophthalmopathy. It was RNA transcripts that yielded the amplified TCR beta CDR3 regions. HTBI primers were the set used in a first-round RT-PCR of the TCR CDR3. TCRdb ran MiXCR on the multiplex PCR reads and lists one entry per CDR3 protein. In the table there are hundreds of thousands of distinct CDR3 sequences, 16% of which are singletons. The specimen was blood. These receptor sequences come from a woman younger than 30 with Graves' hyperthyroidism.

The sample holds a few counts of this clonotype. The V gene is TRBV11-3, the J gene TRBJ1-6; weak D call: TRBD1 (5 bases). Trimming stripped 2 bases from V and 9 bases from J, with 14 bases between. The germline V gene has CDR1 SGHNT and CDR2 YENEEA. The CDR3 runs 15 residues. CDR3: CASSLSTQGSSPLHF. The CDR3 DNA sequence: TGTGCCAGCAGCTTATCAACCCAGGGATCTTCACCCCTCCACTTT.

This clonotype has at least ten counts. The chain joins TRBV28 to TRBJ2-5; 7 bases line up with TRBD2. From germline, CDR1 is MDHEN and CDR2 SYDVKM. The CDR3 is 14 residues long. Losses at the gene ends were 7 bases for V and 5 bases for J; bases not matched to a gene: 10. CDR3 protein: CASNSPGGAETQYF. The CDR3 nucleotides read TGTGCCAGCAACTCCCCGGGGGGAGCGGAGACCCAGTACTTC. Complete variable domain (other parts from reference TRBV28 and TRBJ2-5): DVKVTQSSRYLVKRTGEKVFLECVQDMDHENMFWYRQDPGLGLRLIYFSYDVKMKEKGDIPEGYSVSREKKERFSLILESASTNQTSMYLCASNSPGGAETQYFGPGTRLLVL.

On this clonotype itself: This may stem from a read error, because a much larger clone lies one nucleotide away. The rearrangement uses TRBV3-1 and TRBJ1-1; possibly TRBD1 for D (5 bases). The CDR3 contains 15 residues. In germline, CDR1 is LGHDT, CDR2 YNNKEL (reference sequence). CDR3 region: CASSQGGTVNTGAFF. CDR3 in DNA: TGTGCCAGCAGCCAAGGAGGGACGGTGAACACTGGAGCTTTCTTT.

This clonotype came up many times. CDR3 in amino acids: CASRTGQKGNQPQHF. In DNA, the CDR3 is TGTGCCAGCAGGACGGGACAGAAGGGCAATCAGCCCCAGCATTTT. The chain has TRBV28 and TRBJ1-5; 7 nucleotides match TRBD1. The CDR3 loop spans 15 amino acids. Germline V gene sequence: CDR1 MDHEN, CDR2 SYDVKM. Germline trimming cut 6 bases from V and 2 bases from J; bases unmatched to any gene: 7.

This clonotype was observed many times. The rearrangement joins TRBV27 to TRBJ2-1; 7 nucleotides agree with TRBD2. The J segment lost 1 base and the V segment lost 8 bases, leaving 2 bases of the junction unmatched. CDR1 is MNHEY, CDR2 SMNVEV, per germline (reference sequence). There are 13 residues in the CDR3. The CDR3 DNA follows: TGTGCCAGCCAGCGGGGTTCCTACAATGAGCAGTTCTTC. It translates to CASQRGSYNEQFF.

This clonotype was seen at least ten times. The rearrangement uses TRBV7-9 and TRBJ2-3; D gene uncertain. This CDR3 is built from 12 residues. Germline values: CDR1 SEHNR, CDR2 FQNEAQ (reference sequence). Trimming cost V 2 bases and J 6 bases, with 6 bases left between them. CDR3 loop: CASSLLSDTQYF. CDR3 in DNA: TGTGCCAGCAGCTTACTCTCTGATACGCAGTATTTT.

Many counts were recorded for this clonotype. V gene TRBV20-1 combines with J gene TRBJ2-4; perhaps TRBD2 as D (6 bases). The CDR3 is 15 amino acids. Germline loops: CDR1 DFQATT, CDR2 SNEGSKA (reference sequence). V lost 6 bases to trimming and J lost 9 bases, with 24 bases between them. The CDR3 bases are TGCAGTGCCCCCTTAGGAGGAGGGGCGGCGGTCATTCAGTACTTC. Protein sequence: CSAPLGGGAAVIQYF.

The V gene is TRBV10-3, the J gene TRBJ1-5; D remains unclear. Trimming pared 10 bases from V and 6 bases from J, leaving 22 bases between. The CDR3 runs 15 residues. Germline assignment: CDR1 ENHRY and CDR2 SYGVKD. CDR3 in amino acids: CATSPPSTEPQPQHF. CDR3 in DNA: TGTGCCACCTCCCCACCAAGTACAGAGCCTCAGCCCCAGCATTTT.

This clonotype appeared once. An end of the junction differs from the germline gene, which may be a read error. V gene TRBV7-9 combines with J gene TRBJ2-1; 8 bases line up with TRBD1. This CDR3 has 15 amino acids. CDR1 SEHNR and CDR2 FQNEAQ come from the germline V gene (reference sequence). For the CDR3, the DNA is TGTGCCAGCAGCTTTCCAGGGGGCAGGGACAATGAGCAGCTCTTC. Its protein is CASSFPGGRDNEQLF.

This clonotype was seen ten or more times. The chain is built from TRBV12-3 or TRBV12-4 and TRBJ1-2; D remains unclear. The CDR3 loop spans 12 amino acids. The V gene lost 5 bases and the J gene lost 7 bases, with 11 bases spanning the gap. The CDR3 loop reads CASSLRERGYTF. The CDR3 coding sequence is TGTGCCAGCAGTCTGAGGGAGCGTGGCTACACCTTC.

The chain combines TRBV9 with TRBJ2-7; the D is unclear. The CDR3 covers 13 residues. V dropped 4 bases and J dropped 2 bases, with 10 bases sitting between them. Germline V gene lookup returns CDR1 SGDLS and CDR2 YYNGEE. The CDR3 region is CASSLLSAYEQYF. The DNA of the CDR3 is TGTGCCAGCAGCCTTCTTTCGGCCTACGAGCAGTACTTC.

The gene calls are TRBV6-1 and TRBJ1-4; TRBD1 matches at 7 bases. CDR1 is MNHNS, CDR2 SASEGT, per germline. The CDR3 is made up of 16 amino acids. V lost 7 bases and J lost 7; bases outside the gene matches: 15. Here the CDR3 reads CASTDTLAGGGEKLFF. The CDR3 DNA reads as TGTGCCAGCACCGATACCCTGGCAGGGGGTGGTGAAAAACTGTTTTTT.

The sample holds a few counts of this clonotype. The chain links TRBV6-2 or TRBV6-3 to TRBJ1-2; D not resolved. Trimming took off 5 bases at V and 0 bases at J, with 10 bases between the two ends. The CDR3 spans 14 residues. Looked up from germline, CDR1 is MNHEY and CDR2 is SVGEGT. CDR3 amino acids: CASSPSRSNYGYTF. The CDR3 DNA follows: TGTGCCAGCAGTCCTTCGAGATCTAACTATGGCTACACCTTC.

The V and J genes are TRBV20-1 and TRBJ2-3; 8 nucleotides line up with TRBD2. V dropped 6 bases and J dropped 3; count of bases not matched to a gene: 2. CDR3 length: 12 amino acids. The V gene's germline CDR1 is DFQATT and CDR2 SNEGSKA (reference sequence). The CDR3 DNA sequence: TGCAGTGCGCAGCGGGGGACAGATACGCAGTATTTT. Its protein product is CSAQRGTDTQYF.

This clonotype has ten or more counts. V is TRBV4-3 and J is TRBJ1-1, with 7 bases matching TRBD1. The CDR3 contains 15 residues. The junction had 5 bases not matched to a gene; V was cut back by 1 base and J by 3 bases. Germline CDR1 and CDR2: LGHNA and YSLEER. The CDR3 loop reads CASSQVLTGDTEAFF. Written as DNA, the CDR3 is TGCGCCAGCAGCCAAGTTCTTACAGGGGACACTGAAGCTTTCTTT.

Remarks on this clonotype: This could be a read error, since a much larger clone is one nucleotide away. The chain uses TRBV7-8 and TRBJ2-5; TRBD1 or TRBD2 may be the D gene (5 bases each). The CDR3 covers 15 residues. The V gene's germline CDR1 is SGHVS and CDR2 FQNEAQ. This chain's CDR3 is CASSLVVGVGETRYF. CDR3 DNA: TGTGCCAGCAGCTTAGTAGTGGGAGTAGGGGAGACCCGGTACTTC.

The V and J genes are TRBV7-9 and TRBJ2-1, with 7 positions matching TRBD2. The V gene end was trimmed by 4 bases and the J gene end by 0 bases; junction bases not matched to a gene: 6. Germline V CDR1 and CDR2: SEHNR, FQNEAQ (reference sequence). The CDR3 sequence is 16 residues long. The CDR3 DNA reads TGTGCCAGCAGCTATCAACTAGCGTTCTCCTACAATGAGCAGTTCTTC. Its translation: CASSYQLAFSYNEQFF.

The V and J genes are TRBV12-3 or TRBV12-4 and TRBJ1-2; 7 bases map to TRBD1. The CDR3 has 14 residues. V shed 3 bases and J 5 bases; nucleotides not matched to a gene: 6. CDR3 in amino acids: CASSLQGVKYGYTF. CDR3 bases: TGTGCCAGCAGTTTGCAGGGGGTAAAATATGGCTACACCTTC.

This clonotype was recorded at least ten times. The gene calls are TRBV15 and TRBJ2-7, with TRBD2 matching over 7 bases. This CDR3 contains 15 residues. Germline V gives CDR1 LNHNV, CDR2 YYDKDF (reference sequence). With V trimmed by 4 bases and J by 3 bases, 9 bases remained unmatched. The CDR3 loop reads CATSKPGLRIYEQYF. CDR3 DNA: TGTGCCACCAGCAAGCCGGGACTAAGGATCTACGAGCAGTACTTC.